This TCR beta chain was sequenced during a study of blood T cell repertoires in COVID-19. Germline V gives CDR1 SGHDN, CDR2 FVKESK. The CDR3 loop spans 19 amino acids. J lost 0 bases, V lost 0 bases, and 8 bases had no gene match. Clones were read by immunoSEQ multiplex PCR, and TCRdb kept only the in-frame ones, dropping some. The repertoire holds about 180,000 clones, with approximately 90% as singletons. The TCR originated in a woman in her 70s with COVID-19, enrolled during active disease. Sequences were obtained from peripheral blood. This chain joins TRBV14 and TRBJ2-3, with 11 positions matching TRBD2. CDR3 residues: CASSQDWNIAGGSTDTQYF. In DNA, the CDR3 is TGTGCCAGCAGCCAAGATTGGAACATAGCGGGAGGGAGCACAGATACGCAGTATTTT.